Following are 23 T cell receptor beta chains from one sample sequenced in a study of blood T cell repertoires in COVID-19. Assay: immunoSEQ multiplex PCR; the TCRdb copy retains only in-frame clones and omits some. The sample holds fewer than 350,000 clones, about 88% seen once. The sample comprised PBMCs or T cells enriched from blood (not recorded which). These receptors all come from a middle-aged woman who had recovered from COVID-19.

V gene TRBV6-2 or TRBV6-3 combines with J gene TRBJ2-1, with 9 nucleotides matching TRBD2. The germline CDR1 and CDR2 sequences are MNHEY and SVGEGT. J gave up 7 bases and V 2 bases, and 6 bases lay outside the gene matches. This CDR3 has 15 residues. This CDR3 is CASSYSAGGPNEQFF. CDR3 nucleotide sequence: TGTGCCAGCAGTTACAGTGCGGGAGGGCCGAATGAGCAGTTCTTC.

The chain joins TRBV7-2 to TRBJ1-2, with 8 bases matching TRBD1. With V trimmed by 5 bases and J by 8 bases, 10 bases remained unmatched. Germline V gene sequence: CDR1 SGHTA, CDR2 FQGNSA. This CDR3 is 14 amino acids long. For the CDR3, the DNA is TGTGCCAGCAGCGAGGGGACAGGCTCTATGGGCTACACCTTC. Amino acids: CASSEGTGSMGYTF.

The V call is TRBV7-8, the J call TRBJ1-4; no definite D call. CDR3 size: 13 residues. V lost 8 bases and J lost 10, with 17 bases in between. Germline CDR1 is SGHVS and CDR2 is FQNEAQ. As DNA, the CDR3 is TGTGCCAGCCGAGCCGTGGTAGGAGGAAAACTGTTTTTT. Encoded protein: CASRAVVGGKLFF.

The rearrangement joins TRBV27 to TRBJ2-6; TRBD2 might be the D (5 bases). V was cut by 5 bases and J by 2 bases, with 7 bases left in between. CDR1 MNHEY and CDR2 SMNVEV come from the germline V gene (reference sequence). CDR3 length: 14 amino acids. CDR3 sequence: CASSLEAGANVLTF. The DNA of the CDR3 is TGTGCCAGCAGTCTGGAGGCTGGGGCCAACGTCCTGACTTTC.

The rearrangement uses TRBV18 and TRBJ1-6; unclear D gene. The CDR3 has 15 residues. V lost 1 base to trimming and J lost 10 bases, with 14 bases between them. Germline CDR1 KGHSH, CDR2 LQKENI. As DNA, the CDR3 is TGTGCCAGCTCACCACAGGACGGAGGGTACTCACCCCTCCACTTT. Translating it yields CASSPQDGGYSPLHF.

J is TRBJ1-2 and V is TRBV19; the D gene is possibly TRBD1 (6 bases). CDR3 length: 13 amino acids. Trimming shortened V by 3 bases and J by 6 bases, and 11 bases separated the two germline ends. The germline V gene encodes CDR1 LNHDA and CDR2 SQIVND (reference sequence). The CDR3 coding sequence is TGTGCCAGTAGTATTAACAGGGACGATGGCTACACCTTC. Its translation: CASSINRDDGYTF.

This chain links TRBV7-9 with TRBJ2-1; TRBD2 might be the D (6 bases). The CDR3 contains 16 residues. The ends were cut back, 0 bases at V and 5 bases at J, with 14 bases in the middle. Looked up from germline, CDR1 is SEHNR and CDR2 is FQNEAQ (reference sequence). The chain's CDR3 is CASSLAAKGRHNEQFF. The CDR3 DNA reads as TGTGCCAGCAGCTTAGCGGCCAAGGGGAGGCACAATGAGCAGTTCTTC.

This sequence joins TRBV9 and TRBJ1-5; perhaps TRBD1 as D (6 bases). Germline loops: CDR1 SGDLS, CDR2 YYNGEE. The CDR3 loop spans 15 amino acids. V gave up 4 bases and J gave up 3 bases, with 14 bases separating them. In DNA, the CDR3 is TGTGCCAGCAGCCCAGACGACAGGTACAATCAGCCCCAGCATTTT. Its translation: CASSPDDRYNQPQHF.

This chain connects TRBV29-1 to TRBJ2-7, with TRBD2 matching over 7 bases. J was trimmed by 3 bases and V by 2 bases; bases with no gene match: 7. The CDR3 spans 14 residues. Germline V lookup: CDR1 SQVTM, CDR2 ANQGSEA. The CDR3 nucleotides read TGCAGCGTTGAATTCCGGGAGGCGGACTACGAGCAGTACTTC. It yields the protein CSVEFREADYEQYF.

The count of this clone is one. This CDR3 reads CAVAWGPDEQFF. DNA of the CDR3: TGTGCCGTCGCCTGGGGGCCAGATGAGCAGTTCTTC. The chain has TRBV10-3 and TRBJ2-1, with a weak D call TRBD1 (6 bases). CDR1 is ENHRY, CDR2 SYGVKD, per germline. V lost 11 bases and J 8 bases, leaving 16 bases between the germline ends. There are 12 residues in the CDR3.

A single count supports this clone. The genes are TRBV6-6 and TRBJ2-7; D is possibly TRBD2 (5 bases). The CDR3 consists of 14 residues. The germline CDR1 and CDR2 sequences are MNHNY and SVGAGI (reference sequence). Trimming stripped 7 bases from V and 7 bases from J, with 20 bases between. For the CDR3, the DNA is TGTGCCAGCACCCAAAGGGAGCTACGGGGTGAGCAGTACTTC. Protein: CASTQRELRGEQYF.

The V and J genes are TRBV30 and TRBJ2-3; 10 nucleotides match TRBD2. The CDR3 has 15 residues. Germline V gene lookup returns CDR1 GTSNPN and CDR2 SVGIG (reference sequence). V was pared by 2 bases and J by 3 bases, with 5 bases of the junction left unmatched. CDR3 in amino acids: CAWSLETSGTDTQYF. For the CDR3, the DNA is TGTGCCTGGAGTCTAGAGACTAGCGGGACAGATACGCAGTATTTT.

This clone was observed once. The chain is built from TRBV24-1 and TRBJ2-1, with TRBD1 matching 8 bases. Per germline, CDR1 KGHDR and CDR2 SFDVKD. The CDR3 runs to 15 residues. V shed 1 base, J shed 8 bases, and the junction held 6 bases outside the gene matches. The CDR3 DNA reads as TGTGCCACCAGTGATTTAGGGGGGACAGGTTATGAGCAGTTCTTC. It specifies CATSDLGGTGYEQFF.

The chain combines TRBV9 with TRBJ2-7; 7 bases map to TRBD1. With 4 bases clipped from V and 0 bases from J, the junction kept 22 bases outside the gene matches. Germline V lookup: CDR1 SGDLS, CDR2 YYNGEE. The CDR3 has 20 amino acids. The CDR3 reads CASSPSSHRYRGPSSYEQYF. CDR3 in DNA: TGTGCCAGCAGCCCCTCCTCCCATAGATACAGGGGCCCTAGCTCCTACGAGCAGTACTTC.

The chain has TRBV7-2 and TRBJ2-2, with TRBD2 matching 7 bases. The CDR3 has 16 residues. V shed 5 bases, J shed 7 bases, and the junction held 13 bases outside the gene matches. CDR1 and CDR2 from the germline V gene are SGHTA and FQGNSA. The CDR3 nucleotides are TGTGCCAGCAGCCTTCCTTCTAGCGGCGGAATCGGGGAGCTGTTTTTT. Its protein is CASSLPSSGGIGELFF.

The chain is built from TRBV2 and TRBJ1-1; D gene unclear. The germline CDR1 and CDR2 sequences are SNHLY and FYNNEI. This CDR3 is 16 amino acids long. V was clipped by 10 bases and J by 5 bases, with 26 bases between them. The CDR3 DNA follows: TGTGCCACCTCAGTGAAGAGCGGGAACCTAAGGACTGAAGCTTTCTTT. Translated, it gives CATSVKSGNLRTEAFF.

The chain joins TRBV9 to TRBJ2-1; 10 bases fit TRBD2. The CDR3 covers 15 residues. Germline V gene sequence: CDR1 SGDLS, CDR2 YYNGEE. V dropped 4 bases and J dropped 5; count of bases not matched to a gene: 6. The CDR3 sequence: CASSLRLAGNNEQFF. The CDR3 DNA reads TGTGCCAGCAGCCTTAGACTAGCGGGCAACAATGAGCAGTTCTTC. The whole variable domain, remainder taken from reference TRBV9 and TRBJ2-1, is DSGVTQTPKHLITATGQRVTLRCSPRSGDLSVYWYQQSLDQGLQFLIQYYNGEERAKGNILERFSAQQFPDLHSELNLSSLELGDSALYFCASSLRLAGNNEQFFGPGTRLTVL.

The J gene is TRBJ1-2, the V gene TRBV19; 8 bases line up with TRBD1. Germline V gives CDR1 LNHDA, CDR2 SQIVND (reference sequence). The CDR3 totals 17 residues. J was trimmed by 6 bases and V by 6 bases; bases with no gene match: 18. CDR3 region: CASRTPGQEILLNGYTF. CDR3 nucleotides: TGTGCCAGTAGGACACCGGGACAGGAGATCCTTTTGAATGGCTACACCTTC.

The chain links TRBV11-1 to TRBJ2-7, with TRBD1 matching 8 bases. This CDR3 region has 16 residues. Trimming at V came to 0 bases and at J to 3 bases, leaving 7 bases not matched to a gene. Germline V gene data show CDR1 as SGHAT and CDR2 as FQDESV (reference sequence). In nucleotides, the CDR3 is TGTGCCAGCAGCTTAGCCAACAGGGGGTCTTACTACGAGCAGTACTTC. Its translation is CASSLANRGSYYEQYF.

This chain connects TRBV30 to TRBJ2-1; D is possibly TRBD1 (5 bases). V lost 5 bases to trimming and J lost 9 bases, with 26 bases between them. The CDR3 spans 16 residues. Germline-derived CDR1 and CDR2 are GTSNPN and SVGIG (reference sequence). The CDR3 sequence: CAWGSGVAGHHSEQFF. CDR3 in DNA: TGTGCCTGGGGCTCGGGTGTGGCAGGACACCACAGTGAGCAGTTCTTC.

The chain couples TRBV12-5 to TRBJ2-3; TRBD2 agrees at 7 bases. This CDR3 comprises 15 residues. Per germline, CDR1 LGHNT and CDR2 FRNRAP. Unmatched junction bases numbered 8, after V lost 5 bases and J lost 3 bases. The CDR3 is CASGPQRDLTDTQYF. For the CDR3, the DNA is TGTGCTAGTGGTCCCCAGCGGGATTTAACAGATACGCAGTATTTT.

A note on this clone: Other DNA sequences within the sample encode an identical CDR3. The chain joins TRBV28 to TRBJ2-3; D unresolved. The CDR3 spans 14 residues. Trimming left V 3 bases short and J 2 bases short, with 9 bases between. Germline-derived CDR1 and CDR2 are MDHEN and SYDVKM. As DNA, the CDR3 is TGTGCCAGCAGTTTTGGTGGGCTCACAGATACGCAGTATTTT. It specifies CASSFGGLTDTQYF.

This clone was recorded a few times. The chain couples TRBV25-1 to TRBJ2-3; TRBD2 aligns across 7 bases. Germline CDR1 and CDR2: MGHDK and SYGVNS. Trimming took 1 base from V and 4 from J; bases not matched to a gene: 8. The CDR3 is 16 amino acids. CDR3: CASSESLAGVSDTQYF. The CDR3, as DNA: TGTGCCAGCAGTGAATCTCTTGCGGGGGTGTCAGATACGCAGTATTTT.